This entry features one TCR beta chain sequence. At one end the junction does not follow the germline gene, possibly because of a read error. The data derive from a study of blood T cell repertoires in COVID-19. About the study: Specimens from acute and convalescent COVID-19 originated in the United States, Italy and Spain. T cells, B-cell-depleted T cells, or PBMCs provided the cDNA or gDNA that served as material.

In the original processing: It was from reference gene primer amplification that nucleated cell counts were estimated. The method was immunoSEQ multiplex PCR; TCRdb's version includes in-frame clones alone and lacks a portion of them. V and J calls plus clone size are reproduced from that table; the DNA served to infer D and trimming. The sample contains some 170,000 clones, about 88% of which appear only once. The CDR3 is made up of 13 amino acids. Germline lookup yields CDR1 SGHDN and CDR2 FVKESK. The chain couples TRBV14 to TRBJ2-7; a possible D gene is TRBD1 (5 bases). The sample was peripheral blood. The clonotype was recovered from a middle-aged man with acute or convalescent COVID-19. The CDR3 sequence: CASSQDLSGAPLF. The CDR3 DNA follows: TGTGCCAGCAGCCAAGATCTTAGTGGGGCTCCACTCTTC. Drawing the rest from reference TRBV14 and TRBJ2-7, the complete variable domain is EAGVTQFPSHSVIEKGQTVTLRCDPISGHDNLYWYRRVMGKEIKFLLHFVKESKQDESGMPNNRFLAERTGGTYSTLKVQPAELEDSGVYFCASSQDLSGAPLFGPGTRLTVT.